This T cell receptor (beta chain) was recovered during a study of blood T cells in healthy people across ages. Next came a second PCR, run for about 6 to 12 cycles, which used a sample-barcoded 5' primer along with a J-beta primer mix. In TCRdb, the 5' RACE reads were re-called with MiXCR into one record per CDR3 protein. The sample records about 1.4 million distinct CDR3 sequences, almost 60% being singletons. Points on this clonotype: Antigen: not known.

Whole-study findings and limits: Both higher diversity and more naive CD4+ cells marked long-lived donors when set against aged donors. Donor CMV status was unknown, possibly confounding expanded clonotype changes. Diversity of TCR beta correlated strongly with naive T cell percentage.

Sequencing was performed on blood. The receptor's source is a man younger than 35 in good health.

CDR3 nucleotide sequence: TGTGCCTTGCAGGTACATACGCAGTATTTT. Its protein is CALQVHTQYF. The chain couples TRBV21-1 to TRBJ2-3. TRBV21-1 is deemed a pseudogene. The CDR3 has 10 amino acids.